The sequence of this T cell receptor (beta chain) was determined in a study of T cells expressing NK-cell markers. The wider study: It was from sorted CD3+CD56+NKG2C+, CD3+CD56+NKG2C- and CD3+CD56-NKG2C+ T cells that TCR beta repertoires came. Seven sequenced donors out of eight were HCMV-seropositive, one seronegative.

Turning to this clonotype: Its antigen remains unknown.

Findings of the study overall: Of CD8+ T cells, about 1.0-8% belonged to dominant NKG2C+ clonotypes in more than five donors.

5'RACE template switching with UMIs generated TCR beta cDNA. TCRdb re-called the 5' RACE reads and catalogs CDR3 proteins one per entry, DNA excluded. The table for this sample gives roughly 450,000 distinct CDR3 sequences. This CDR3 is 12 amino acids long. The germline gives CDR1 KGHDR, CDR2 SFDVKD. The chain links TRBV24-1 to TRBJ1-2. This clonotype was sampled from a woman between 45 and 60 years old in good health. The sample comprised blood T cells: a sorted CD56 or NKG2C T cell subset, CD4+ or CD8+ T cells, or bulk PBMC T cells (not recorded which). CDR3 residues: CATSGLGYGYTF.